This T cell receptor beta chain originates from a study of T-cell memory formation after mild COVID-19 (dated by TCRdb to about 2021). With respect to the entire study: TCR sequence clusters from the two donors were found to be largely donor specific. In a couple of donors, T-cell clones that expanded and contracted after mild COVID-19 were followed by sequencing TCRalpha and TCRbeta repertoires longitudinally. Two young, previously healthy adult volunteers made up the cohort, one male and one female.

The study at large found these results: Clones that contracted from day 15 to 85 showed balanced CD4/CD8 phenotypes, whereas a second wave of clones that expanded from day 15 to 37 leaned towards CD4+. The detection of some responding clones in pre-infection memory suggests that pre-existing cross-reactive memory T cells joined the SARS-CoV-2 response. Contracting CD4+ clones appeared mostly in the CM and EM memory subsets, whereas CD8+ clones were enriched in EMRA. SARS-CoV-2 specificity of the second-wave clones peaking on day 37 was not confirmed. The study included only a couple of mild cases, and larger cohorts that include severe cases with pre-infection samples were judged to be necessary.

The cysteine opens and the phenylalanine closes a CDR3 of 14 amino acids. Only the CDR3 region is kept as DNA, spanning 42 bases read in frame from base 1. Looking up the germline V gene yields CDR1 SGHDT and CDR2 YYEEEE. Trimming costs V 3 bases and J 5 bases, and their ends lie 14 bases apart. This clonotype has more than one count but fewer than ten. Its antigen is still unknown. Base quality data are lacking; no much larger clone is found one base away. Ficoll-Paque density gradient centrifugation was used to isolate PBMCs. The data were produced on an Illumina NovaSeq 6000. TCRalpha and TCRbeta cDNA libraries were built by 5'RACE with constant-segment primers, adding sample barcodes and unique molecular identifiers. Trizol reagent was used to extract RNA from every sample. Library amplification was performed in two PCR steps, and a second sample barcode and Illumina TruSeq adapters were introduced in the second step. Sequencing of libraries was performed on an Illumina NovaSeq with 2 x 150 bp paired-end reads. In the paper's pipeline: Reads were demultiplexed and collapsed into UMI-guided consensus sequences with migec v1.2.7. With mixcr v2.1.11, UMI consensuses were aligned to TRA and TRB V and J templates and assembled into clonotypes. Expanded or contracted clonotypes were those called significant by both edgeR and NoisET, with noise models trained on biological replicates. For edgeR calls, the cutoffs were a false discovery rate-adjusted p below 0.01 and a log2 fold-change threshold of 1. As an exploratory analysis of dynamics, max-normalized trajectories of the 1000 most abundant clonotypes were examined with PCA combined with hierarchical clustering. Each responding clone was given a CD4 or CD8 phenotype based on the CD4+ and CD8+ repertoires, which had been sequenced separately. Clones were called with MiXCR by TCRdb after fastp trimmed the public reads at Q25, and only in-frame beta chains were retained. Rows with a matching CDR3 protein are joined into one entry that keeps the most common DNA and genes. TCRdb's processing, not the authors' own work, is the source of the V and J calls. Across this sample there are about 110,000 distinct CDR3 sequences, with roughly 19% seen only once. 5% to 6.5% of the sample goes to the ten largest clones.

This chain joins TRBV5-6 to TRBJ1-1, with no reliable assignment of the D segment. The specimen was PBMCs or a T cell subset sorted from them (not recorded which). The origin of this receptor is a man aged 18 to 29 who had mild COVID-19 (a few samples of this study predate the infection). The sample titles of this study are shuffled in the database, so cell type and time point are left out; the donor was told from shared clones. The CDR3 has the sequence CASSYLSGETEAFF. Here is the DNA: TGTGCCAGCAGCTACTTGTCCGGTGAGACTGAAGCTTTCTTT.